One sample yielded the 22 T cell receptor beta chains listed below, sequenced in a study of CD8 T cells in Susac syndrome. Random hexamers served to reverse transcribe about 0.45 to 1 ug RNA. TCRdb analysed the immunoSEQ multiplex PCR reads with MiXCR anew, one entry per CDR3 protein. Here the sample spans some 200,000 distinct CDR3 sequences, around 95% being singletons. Material: CD8+ T cells from PBMCs. The receptors were sampled from a human donor with Susac syndrome.

The rearrangement joins TRBV12-3 or TRBV12-4 to TRBJ1-1; D gene ambiguous. Trimming took off 5 bases at V and 5 bases at J, with 6 bases between the two ends. The CDR3 covers 11 residues. The CDR3 loop is CASSPRTEAFF. In DNA, the CDR3 is TGTGCCAGCAGTCCAAGGACTGAAGCTTTCTTT.

The CDR3 DNA is TGTGCCAGCAGCGCCGCGGGGACCGACAACTATGGCTACACCTTC. Amino acids: CASSAAGTDNYGYTF. V is TRBV9 and J is TRBJ1-2; perhaps TRBD1 as D (5 bases). The germline V and J ends were trimmed by 3 bases and 2 bases, with 14 bases remaining between them. This CDR3 comprises 15 residues. Per the germline V gene, CDR1 is SGDLS and CDR2 is YYNGEE.

This CDR3 reads CASRTTGGLYEQYF. The CDR3, as DNA: TGCGCCAGCAGGACGACAGGGGGCTTGTACGAGCAGTACTTC. This chain links TRBV5-1 with TRBJ2-7, with 10 bases matching TRBD1. V trimming: 5 bases; J trimming: 4 bases; junction bases outside the gene matches: 6. Germline assignment: CDR1 SGHRS and CDR2 YFSETQ. This CDR3 spans 14 amino acids.

This clonotype showed up just once. The genes are TRBV12-3 or TRBV12-4 and TRBJ2-7, with D unclear. V shed 2 bases and J shed 2 bases, with 7 bases lying between them. The CDR3 has 13 amino acids. In nucleotides, the CDR3 is TGTGCCAGCAGTTTAAACAGCGCCTACGAGCAGTACTTC. Translated: CASSLNSAYEQYF.

The chain links TRBV7-9 to TRBJ2-1; D is unresolved. From germline, CDR1 is SEHNR and CDR2 FQNEAQ (reference sequence). This CDR3 region has 13 residues. V was shortened by 1 base and J by 7 bases, with 8 bases between the two germline ends. CDR3 sequence (DNA): TGTGCCAGCAGCTTAGATGGCTGGAATGAGCAGTTCTTC. It encodes CASSLDGWNEQFF.

This clonotype was picked up a small number of times. The chain uses TRBV27 and TRBJ2-3; D ambiguous. The length of the CDR3 is 13 residues. Germline CDR1 is MNHEY and CDR2 is SMNVEV (reference sequence). The V gene lost 3 bases and the J gene lost 1 base, with 5 bases spanning the gap. The CDR3 loop is CASSLVGTDTQYF. CDR3 in DNA: TGTGCCAGCAGTTTGGTGGGCACAGATACGCAGTATTTT.

The V and J genes are TRBV25-1 and TRBJ1-2; D call uncertain. V was trimmed by 4 bases and J by 1 base, leaving 10 bases between them. Germline V gene lookup returns CDR1 MGHDK and CDR2 SYGVNS. The CDR3 extends over 14 amino acids. This CDR3 is CASSGTADNYGYTF. The CDR3 nucleotides read TGTGCCAGCAGTGGAACGGCGGATAACTATGGCTACACCTTC.

V usage is TRBV12-5 and J usage is TRBJ2-2; D is undetermined. Germline-derived CDR1 and CDR2 are LGHNT and FRNRAP. CDR3 length: 13 amino acids. V dropped 4 bases and J dropped 1 base, with 4 bases sitting between them. The CDR3 DNA is TGTGCTAGTGGTTCGGGGAACACCGGGGAGCTGTTTTTT. Protein product: CASGSGNTGELFF.

The chain carries TRBV5-1 and TRBJ2-5; TRBD2 matches at 12 bases. The CDR3 sequence is 19 residues long. The trim removed 0 bases at V and 4 bases at J, leaving 13 bases unmatched. Germline CDR1 SGHRS, CDR2 YFSETQ. Written as DNA, the CDR3 is TGCGCCAGCAGCTTGGAGGTGCTAGCGGGAGGGCCCTCTTTAGAGACCCAGTACTTC. It translates to CASSLEVLAGGPSLETQYF.

The count of this clonotype is one. This sequence joins TRBV4-2 and TRBJ2-1; D is perhaps TRBD1 (6 bases). Trimming left V 3 bases short and J 9 bases short, with 18 bases between. The CDR3 consists of 15 residues. Germline CDR1 is LGHNA and CDR2 is YNFKEQ. The CDR3 region is CASSQGHGDAGEQFF. The DNA for the CDR3 is TGTGCCAGCAGCCAGGGACACGGGGATGCTGGTGAGCAGTTCTTC.

This chain links TRBV27 with TRBJ2-7; no clear D gene. Trimming took 4 bases from V and 2 from J, leaving 12 bases between them. There are 14 residues in the CDR3. CDR1 MNHEY and CDR2 SMNVEV come from the germline V gene (reference sequence). The chain's CDR3 is CASSSSPSPYEQYF. CDR3 bases: TGTGCCAGCAGTTCTTCTCCTTCCCCCTACGAGCAGTACTTC.

The rearrangement uses TRBV7-8 and TRBJ2-5; D possibly uses TRBD1 or TRBD2 (6 bases each). CDR1 is SGHVS and CDR2 is FQNEAQ in the germline V gene. V lost 5 bases, J lost 2 bases, and 15 bases lay in between. This CDR3 region has 15 residues. The CDR3 nucleotides read TGTGCCAGCAGCCTTACGGGGGCCGAACAAGAGACCCAGTACTTC. Protein sequence: CASSLTGAEQETQYF. Using reference TRBV7-8 and TRBJ2-5 for the parts outside the CDR3, the full variable domain is GAGVSQSPRYKVAKRGQDVALRCDPISGHVSLFWYQQALGQGPEFLTYFQNEAQLDKSGLPSDRFFAERPEGSVSTLKIQRTQQEDSAVYLCASSLTGAEQETQYFGPGTRLLVL.

The rearrangement joins TRBV7-6 to TRBJ2-1; 9 bases are shared with TRBD2. Germline loops: CDR1 SGHVS, CDR2 FNYEAQ. With V trimmed by 3 bases and J by 4 bases, 4 bases remained unmatched. This CDR3 spans 15 amino acids. The DNA of the CDR3 is TGTGCCAGCAGCTTTAGCCTAGCGGGGTACAATGAGCAGTTCTTC. Translated, it gives CASSFSLAGYNEQFF.

The CDR3 nucleotides are TGTGCCACCAGCAGAACGAGCAATCAGCCCCAGCATTTT. This gives the protein CATSRTSNQPQHF. The chain uses TRBV15 and TRBJ1-5, with no clear D. V dropped 2 bases and J dropped 1 base, with 3 bases sitting between them. Germline CDR1 is LNHNV and CDR2 is YYDKDF (reference sequence). CDR3 size: 13 residues. The full variable domain, completed using reference TRBV15 and TRBJ1-5, is DAMVIQNPRYQVTQFGKPVTLSCSQTLNHNVMYWYQQKSSQAPKLLFHYYDKDFNNEADTPDNFQSRRPNTSFCFLDIRSPGLGDTAMYLCATSRTSNQPQHFGDGTRLSIL.

CDR3 DNA: TGTGCCAGCTCTTTAACCAGGGGCAATCAGCCCCAGCATTTT. It is translated as CASSLTRGNQPQHF. The chain uses TRBV6-5 and TRBJ1-5; TRBD1 is a possible D gene (5 bases). The CDR3 has 14 residues. Trimming shortened V by 8 bases and J by 2 bases, and 13 bases separated the two germline ends. In germline, CDR1 is MNHEY, CDR2 SVGAGI.

The rearrangement uses TRBV7-9 and TRBJ2-7, with TRBD2 as a possible D gene (7 bases). CDR3 size: 15 residues. Germline V gene sequence: CDR1 SEHNR, CDR2 FQNEAQ (reference sequence). Deletions cut 3 bases from V and 2 bases from J, with 14 bases between. The CDR3 sequence is CASSFGGLSTYEQYF. DNA for the CDR3: TGTGCCAGCAGCTTCGGGGGGCTTTCCACCTACGAGCAGTACTTC.

J is TRBJ2-3 and V is TRBV20-1; 9 bases align to TRBD2. The CDR3 runs 15 residues. J gave up 3 bases and V 3 bases, and 7 bases lay outside the gene matches. Germline V gene data show CDR1 as DFQATT and CDR2 as SNEGSKA (reference sequence). The CDR3 protein is CSARRGGGPTDTQYF. The CDR3 nucleotides are TGCAGTGCTAGGCGGGGGGGCGGGCCTACAGATACGCAGTATTTT.

This chain connects TRBV27 to TRBJ2-7; 7 positions match TRBD1. This CDR3 contains 14 residues. Germline CDR1 MNHEY, CDR2 SMNVEV (reference sequence). Trimming cost V 6 bases and J 3 bases; bases outside gene matches: 8. CDR3 protein: CASSPRQGFYEQYF. CDR3 coding DNA: TGTGCCAGCAGCCCAAGACAGGGTTTCTACGAGCAGTACTTC.

The rearrangement joins TRBV9 to TRBJ2-5; a possible D gene is TRBD2 (6 bases). Trimming removed 3 bases at V and 3 bases at J, with 15 bases between. Germline CDR1 reads SGDLS; CDR2 reads YYNGEE. The length of the CDR3 is 15 residues. CDR3 bases: TGTGCCAGCAGCGCACGGCGGGGAACTGAAGAGACCCAGTACTTC. As protein: CASSARRGTEETQYF.

This rearrangement joins TRBV14 to TRBJ1-1; D is unresolved. V lost 2 bases to trimming and J lost 1 base, with 11 bases between them. The CDR3 length is 15 residues. CDR1 is SGHDN, CDR2 FVKESK, per germline. The CDR3 bases are TGTGCCAGCAGCCAATCGGGCAGCCGGAACACTGAAGCTTTCTTT. Its protein is CASSQSGSRNTEAFF.

The chain joins TRBV29-1 to TRBJ2-7; D call uncertain. The V end lost 0 bases, the J end lost 3 bases, and 9 bases lay between the germline ends. The CDR3 is made up of 13 amino acids. Germline V gene lookup returns CDR1 SQVTM and CDR2 ANQGSEA. The CDR3 is CSVEEGNHYEQYF. Here the CDR3 DNA reads TGCAGCGTTGAAGAGGGGAACCACTACGAGCAGTACTTC.

The chain links TRBV27 to TRBJ1-5; weak D call: TRBD1 (6 bases). V was trimmed by 5 bases and J by 3 bases, leaving 14 bases between them. The CDR3 contains 15 residues. Germline V lookup: CDR1 MNHEY, CDR2 SMNVEV (reference sequence). The DNA for the CDR3 is TGTGCCAGCAGTCCACAGACAGGAATCAATCAGCCCCAGCATTTT. This sequence encodes CASSPQTGINQPQHF.